This is a list of T cell receptor beta chains from one sample in a study of cytomegalovirus exposure and HLA in healthy donors. Measured with immunoSEQ multiplex PCR; TCRdb has only the in-frame clones, and not every one. This repertoire shows 55,000 to 80,000 clones, 65% to 70% found once; its top ten account for roughly 20%. Sequences were obtained from PBMCs. The receptors here all came from a middle-aged man in good health and CMV-seropositive. Each CDR3 is given with its conserved first and last residue. D genes are given only for firm matches. Only some rows state a clone size, as once, few, many or a class for expanded clones.

clone size,V gene,D gene,J gene,CDR3 length,CDR3 protein,CDR3 DNA
.,TRBV27,.,TRBJ1-5,15,CASSLSPAAGQPQHF,TGTGCCAGCAGTTTAAGTCCTGCGGCAGGGCAGCCCCAGCATTTT
.,TRBV28,TRBD2,TRBJ2-5,17,CASSVLGLAGWGETQYF,TGTGCCAGCAGTGTCCTCGGACTAGCGGGGTGGGGAGAGACCCAGTACTTC
.,TRBV9,TRBD1,TRBJ2-1,18,CASSHPLGQGSYINEQFF,TGTGCCAGCAGCCACCCCCTTGGACAGGGGTCTTATATCAATGAGCAGTTCTTC
.,TRBV18,.,TRBJ1-1,13,CASSPTVNTEAFF,TGTGCCAGCTCACCAACAGTGAACACTGAAGCTTTCTTT
.,TRBV5-6,.,TRBJ1-6,14,CASSLEGAVTPLHF,TGTGCCAGCAGCTTGGAAGGGGCTGTGACACCCCTCCACTTT
.,TRBV9,.,TRBJ1-4,14,CASSAVPSGEKLFF,TGTGCCAGCAGCGCTGTCCCCTCCGGGGAAAAACTGTTTTTT
once,TRBV4-2,.,TRBJ1-2,15,CASSQASSPGNGYTF,TGTGCCAGCAGCCAAGCTAGCAGTCCAGGTAATGGCTACACCTTC
.,TRBV9,TRBD2,TRBJ2-3,19,CASSVLGLAGGPSTDTQYF,TGTGCCAGCAGCGTATTAGGACTAGCGGGGGGGCCTAGTACAGATACGCAGTATTTT
.,TRBV29-1,TRBD1,TRBJ1-1,13,CSVEPTGVSRAFF,TGCAGCGTTGAACCAACAGGGGTGAGTCGAGCTTTCTTT
.,TRBV10-3,TRBD1,TRBJ2-5,15,CAISGDRGIQETQYF,TGTGCCATCAGCGGGGACAGGGGGATTCAAGAGACCCAGTACTTC
few,TRBV6-1,.,TRBJ1-1,13,CASSEAEVREAFF,TGTGCCAGCAGTGAAGCGGAGGTCCGGGAAGCTTTCTTT
.,TRBV6-5,.,TRBJ2-5,13,CASSWAGEETQYF,TGTGCCAGCAGTTGGGCGGGTGAGGAGACCCAGTACTTC
.,TRBV29-1,TRBD1,TRBJ1-1,12,CSTDRVGTEAFF,TGCAGCACCGACAGGGTGGGCACTGAAGCTTTCTTT
few,TRBV6-5,.,TRBJ2-1,14,CASVRNRGGNEQFF,TGTGCCAGCGTACGAAACAGGGGGGGGAATGAGCAGTTCTTC
few,TRBV27,.,TRBJ1-5,13,CASSFGGEQPQHF,TGTGCCAGCAGTTTTGGTGGGGAGCAGCCCCAGCATTTT
few,TRBV14,TRBD2,TRBJ2-1,16,CASSPKGGFDDEEQFF,TGTGCCAGCAGCCCTAAGGGAGGGTTCGACGATGAAGAGCAGTTCTTC
.,TRBV10-1,.,TRBJ1-1,11,CASGGYTEAFF,TGCGCCAGCGGGGGGTACACTGAAGCTTTCTTT
.,TRBV5-6,.,TRBJ2-5,16,CASSFGGRLAQETQYF,TGTGCCAGCAGCTTCGGCGGCAGATTGGCGCAAGAGACCCAGTACTTC
.,TRBV9,TRBD1,TRBJ1-1,15,CASSVDEGAVTEAFF,TGTGCCAGCAGCGTAGACGAGGGGGCAGTTACTGAAGCTTTCTTT
.,TRBV7-9,.,TRBJ1-1,13,CASSLVSGEEAFF,TGTGCCAGCAGCTTAGTCTCGGGTGAGGAAGCTTTCTTT
few,TRBV6-5,.,TRBJ2-5,14,CASSQSPAKETQYF,TGTGCCAGCAGTCAGAGCCCAGCGAAAGAGACCCAGTACTTC
.,TRBV19,.,TRBJ2-2,16,CASSIATRANTGELFF,TGTGCCAGTAGTATAGCGACAAGAGCGAACACCGGGGAGCTGTTTTTT
.,TRBV6-5,.,TRBJ2-1,13,CASRWDSSHEQFF,TGTGCCAGCCGGTGGGACTCTTCACATGAGCAGTTCTTC
.,TRBV4-2,.,TRBJ1-1,14,CASSLGGYLTEAFF,TGTGCCAGCAGCCTGGGCGGGTATCTAACTGAAGCTTTCTTT
.,TRBV4-3,.,TRBJ1-4,16,CASSQDPGGVNEKLFF,TGCGCCAGCAGCCAAGATCCCGGAGGGGTTAATGAAAAACTGTTTTTT
few,TRBV7-6,TRBD1,TRBJ1-1,15,CASSSQQGAPTEAFF,TGTGCCAGCAGCTCTCAACAGGGGGCGCCCACTGAAGCTTTCTTT
few,TRBV6-4,.,TRBJ2-2,15,CASSEAQGYPGELFF,TGTGCCAGCAGTGAAGCACAGGGTTACCCCGGGGAGCTGTTTTTT
.,TRBV6-1,TRBD1,TRBJ1-2,15,CASSESGQGESGYTF,TGTGCCAGCAGTGAAAGTGGTCAGGGGGAATCGGGCTACACCTTC
.,TRBV7-8,.,TRBJ1-2,13,CASSLRGGEGYTF,TGTGCCAGCAGCTTACGCGGCGGGGAGGGCTACACCTTC
few,TRBV6-5,TRBD2,TRBJ2-1,15,CASSTGGGGWNEQFF,TGTGCCAGCAGTACCGGTGGCGGGGGATGGAATGAGCAGTTCTTC
.,TRBV6-1,.,TRBJ2-2,18,CASSDLDIMYEIAGELFF,TGTGCCAGCAGTGATTTAGACATTATGTACGAAATCGCCGGGGAGCTGTTTTTT
.,TRBV9,TRBD1,TRBJ2-7,14,CASSAGQGFHEQYF,TGTGCCAGCAGCGCGGGACAGGGGTTCCACGAGCAGTACTTC
.,TRBV7-3,TRBD2,TRBJ2-5,13,CASSLLAAGTQYF,TGTGCCAGCAGCTTACTAGCGGCGGGGACCCAGTACTTC
few,TRBV7-2,.,TRBJ2-2,14,CASSLVRDTGELFF,TGTGCCAGCAGCTTAGTCAGGGACACCGGGGAGCTGTTTTTT
.,TRBV5-5,.,TRBJ2-6,13,CASSNRDNNVLTF,TGTGCCAGCAGCAACCGGGACAACAACGTCCTGACTTTC
.,TRBV29-1,TRBD1,TRBJ2-3,13,CSVDGAGGDTQYF,TGCAGCGTTGACGGCGCAGGGGGAGATACGCAGTATTTT
.,TRBV11-3,TRBD2,TRBJ2-1,16,CASSLGSGGSFNEQFF,TGTGCCAGCAGCTTAGGATCGGGGGGGTCGTTTAATGAGCAGTTCTTC
few,TRBV9,TRBD2,TRBJ2-3,18,CASSVSARGGVSTDTQYF,TGTGCCAGCAGCGTTAGTGCGCGGGGGGGCGTGAGCACAGATACGCAGTATTTT
.,TRBV5-1,.,TRBJ2-7,14,CASSLGAASYEQYF,TGCGCCAGCAGCTTGGGGGCCGCCTCCTACGAGCAGTACTTC
few,TRBV12-5,TRBD1,TRBJ1-1,13,CASGRFGGGEAFF,TGTGCTAGTGGCCGGTTTGGAGGGGGCGAAGCTTTCTTT
.,TRBV7-3,TRBD2,TRBJ2-1,12,CASSLLAGEQFF,TGTGCCAGCAGCTTACTAGCGGGGGAGCAGTTCTTC
.,TRBV30,.,TRBJ2-1,13,CAWTVGAGNEQFF,TGTGCCTGGACCGTGGGGGCAGGGAATGAGCAGTTCTTC